This TCR beta chain was captured by sequencing in a study of early T cells in non-severe SARS-CoV-2 infection. About the research overall: Alpha and beta chains were unpaired, from unsorted whole-blood bulk RNA.

Each single cDNA molecule received a unique molecular identifier. TCRdb reprocessed the 5' RACE reads via MiXCR and lists one record per CDR3 protein. The table has 80,000 to 100,000 distinct CDR3 sequences, 9% to 15% seen once. Details on this clonotype: This may come from a read error, since a much larger clone is one base off.

The CDR3 loop spans 14 amino acids. CDR1 KGHSH and CDR2 LQKENI come from the germline V gene. Sequencing used whole blood. The TCR originated in an adult who was a healthcare worker with PCR-confirmed SARS-CoV-2 infection or an uninfected control (not recorded which). The rearrangement links TRBV18 to TRBJ1-5; D gene uncertain. CDR3 in amino acids: CVSSPAASNQPQHF. In DNA, the CDR3 is TGTGTCAGCTCACCGGCAGCTAGCAATCAGCCCCAGCATTTT.